These T cell receptor beta chains were read from a single sample in a study of CD8 T cells in Susac syndrome. TCRdb re-derived calls from the immunoSEQ multiplex PCR reads in MiXCR, one entry per CDR3 protein. The sample shows about 280,000 distinct CDR3 sequences, approximately 84% of them seen only once. Sequenced input: CD8+ T cells from PBMCs. The receptors here all came from a human donor with multiple sclerosis. Both conserved end residues are part of each CDR3. A D gene is named only where the DNA matches it firmly. For some rows the clone size is stated as once, few or many, or as a class when expanded; others skip it.

d_call: .
j_call: TRBJ2-3
v_call: TRBV9
clone_size: .
cdr3_nt: TGTGCCAGCAGCTCGGGACCAGGGAGATCGGATACGCAGTATTTT
cdr3_aa: CASSSGPGRSDTQYF

d_call: TRBD1
j_call: TRBJ1-1
v_call: TRBV19
clone_size: .
cdr3_nt: TGTGCCAGTTTCTACAGGGGAGGGGGAGGCACTGAAGCTTTCTTT
cdr3_aa: CASFYRGGGGTEAFF

d_call: TRBD1
j_call: TRBJ1-2
v_call: TRBV19
clone_size: .
cdr3_nt: TGTGCCAGTGGCAGGGGGCGAGGCTATGGCTACACCTTC
cdr3_aa: CASGRGRGYGYTF

d_call: .
j_call: TRBJ2-1
v_call: TRBV5-6
clone_size: .
cdr3_nt: TGTGCCAGCAGCTTACCTAATGATGAGCAGTTCTTC
cdr3_aa: CASSLPNDEQFF

d_call: TRBD1
j_call: TRBJ1-2
v_call: TRBV5-1
clone_size: .
cdr3_nt: TGCGCCAGCAGCCCTCCGGGACAGGAGAACTATGGCTACACCTTC
cdr3_aa: CASSPPGQENYGYTF

d_call: TRBD1
j_call: TRBJ2-2
v_call: TRBV9
clone_size: .
cdr3_nt: TGTGCCAGCAACCTTCGGGACAGGGGTACGAGTTACACCGGGGAGCTGTTTTTT
cdr3_aa: CASNLRDRGTSYTGELFF

d_call: .
j_call: TRBJ2-1
v_call: TRBV9
clone_size: once
cdr3_nt: TGTGCCAGCAGCGTAGCAGGGGATGAGCAGTTCTTC
cdr3_aa: CASSVAGDEQFF

d_call: .
j_call: TRBJ2-7
v_call: TRBV29-1
clone_size: few
cdr3_nt: TGCAGCGTGGTCACAGTAAACTACGAGCAGTACTTC
cdr3_aa: CSVVTVNYEQYF

d_call: .
j_call: TRBJ2-1
v_call: TRBV4-1
clone_size: few
cdr3_nt: TGCGCCAGCAGCCCAGGAGGGGGGCTCTTCAATGAGCAGTTCTTC
cdr3_aa: CASSPGGGLFNEQFF

d_call: .
j_call: TRBJ2-4
v_call: TRBV9
clone_size: few
cdr3_nt: TGTGCCAGCAGCACCCAGGGGGGGGCCAAAAACATTCAGTACTTC
cdr3_aa: CASSTQGGAKNIQYF

d_call: .
j_call: TRBJ2-1
v_call: TRBV29-1
clone_size: .
cdr3_nt: TGCAGCGTGCCCGACTTATCGACCCCCGGGAATGAGCAGTTCTTC
cdr3_aa: CSVPDLSTPGNEQFF

d_call: .
j_call: TRBJ2-2
v_call: TRBV9
clone_size: once
cdr3_nt: TGTGCCAGCAGCGTAGGCGGGCCACACACCGGGGAGCTGTTTTTT
cdr3_aa: CASSVGGPHTGELFF

d_call: TRBD1
j_call: TRBJ1-5
v_call: TRBV4-1
clone_size: .
cdr3_nt: TGCGCCAGCAGCCAGGCCGACAGGGAATATCAGCCCCAGCATTTT
cdr3_aa: CASSQADREYQPQHF

d_call: TRBD1
j_call: TRBJ2-2
v_call: TRBV6-5
clone_size: .
cdr3_nt: TGTGCCAGCAGTTACTGGGACAGTAAAACCGGGGAGCTGTTTTTT
cdr3_aa: CASSYWDSKTGELFF

d_call: .
j_call: TRBJ1-2
v_call: TRBV6-1
clone_size: .
cdr3_nt: TGTGCCAGCAGCTCCGTCCGTCGTAGGGCGAATTATTCTTACTATGGCTACACCTTC
cdr3_aa: CASSSVRRRANYSYYGYTF

d_call: .
j_call: TRBJ2-7
v_call: TRBV19
clone_size: .
cdr3_nt: TGTGCCACAGTAGGTTCCGGCGGGCCGACAGGGACTTACTCCTACGAGCAGTACTTC
cdr3_aa: CATVGSGGPTGTYSYEQYF

d_call: .
j_call: TRBJ2-7
v_call: TRBV27
clone_size: .
cdr3_nt: TGTGCCAGCAGTGAAAACCCCTCCTACGAGCAGTACTTC
cdr3_aa: CASSENPSYEQYF

d_call: .
j_call: TRBJ1-3
v_call: TRBV7-9
clone_size: .
cdr3_nt: TGTGCCAGCAGCCACACCCCCGGGTTGTCCGTAAACACCATATATTTT
cdr3_aa: CASSHTPGLSVNTIYF

d_call: .
j_call: TRBJ2-5
v_call: TRBV6-1
clone_size: few
cdr3_nt: TGTGCCAGCAGTGAATGGGCAGGGAGGCAAGAGACCCAGTACTTC
cdr3_aa: CASSEWAGRQETQYF

d_call: .
j_call: TRBJ1-3
v_call: TRBV30
clone_size: .
cdr3_nt: TGTGCCTGGCTGATGCTTGGATCCTCTGGAAACACCATATATTTT
cdr3_aa: CAWLMLGSSGNTIYF

d_call: .
j_call: TRBJ1-1
v_call: TRBV9
clone_size: .
cdr3_nt: TGTGCCAGCAGCGTAGGACACAGGGAGGACCCGGCTTTCTTT
cdr3_aa: CASSVGHREDPAFF

d_call: TRBD2
j_call: TRBJ2-7
v_call: TRBV20-1
clone_size: few
cdr3_nt: TGCAGTGCCACCTCCCTAGCGGGCCCCTCCTACGAGCAGTACTTC
cdr3_aa: CSATSLAGPSYEQYF

d_call: .
j_call: TRBJ2-4
v_call: TRBV4-2
clone_size: .
cdr3_nt: TGTGCCAGCAGCCAGTCCTTGGGTGCCCGGGGAGACATTCAGTACTTC
cdr3_aa: CASSQSLGARGDIQYF

d_call: .
j_call: TRBJ1-6
v_call: TRBV3-1
clone_size: .
cdr3_nt: TGTGCCAGCAGCCAAGAGATGGGGGGGCTACAATCACCCCTCCACTTT
cdr3_aa: CASSQEMGGLQSPLHF

d_call: .
j_call: TRBJ2-7
v_call: TRBV13
clone_size: .
cdr3_nt: TGTGCCAGCAGCCCATCCGATGCGGGACCCTCCTACGAGCAGTACTTC
cdr3_aa: CASSPSDAGPSYEQYF

d_call: TRBD1
j_call: TRBJ2-2
v_call: TRBV30
clone_size: few
cdr3_nt: TGTGCCTGGAAGGGGGCCGGGACACCTAACACCGGGGAGCTGTTTTTT
cdr3_aa: CAWKGAGTPNTGELFF

d_call: .
j_call: TRBJ1-1
v_call: TRBV7-9
clone_size: .
cdr3_nt: TGTGCCAGCGTTGAGGCGGCCTTTGAAGCTTTCTTT
cdr3_aa: CASVEAAFEAFF

d_call: TRBD2
j_call: TRBJ2-7
v_call: TRBV6-1
clone_size: .
cdr3_nt: TGTGCCAGCAGTGAACTTGGGACTAGCGGGAACTACGAGCAGTACTTC
cdr3_aa: CASSELGTSGNYEQYF

d_call: .
j_call: TRBJ1-6
v_call: TRBV7-9
clone_size: .
cdr3_nt: TGTGCCAGCAGCTGGGCGCCCGACGGGAATTCACCCCTCCACTTT
cdr3_aa: CASSWAPDGNSPLHF

d_call: TRBD2
j_call: TRBJ2-1
v_call: TRBV27
clone_size: .
cdr3_nt: TGTGCCAGCAGTACGTATAGAGGGACTAGCGCCAACAATGAGCAGTTCTTC
cdr3_aa: CASSTYRGTSANNEQFF

d_call: TRBD1
j_call: TRBJ1-1
v_call: TRBV25-1
clone_size: once
cdr3_nt: TGTGCCAGCAGTGCTACAGGGGTAACTGAAGCTTTCTTT
cdr3_aa: CASSATGVTEAFF